One TCR beta chain is described in this entry. The sample is drawn from a study of monozygotic twins with inflammatory bowel disease. CDR1 and CDR2 from the germline V gene are LGHNT and FRNRAP. The CDR3 loop spans 14 amino acids. UMIs with a 6-nucleotide sample barcode were added by template switching. TCRdb re-called the 5' RACE reads and gives one entry per CDR3 protein, without DNA. The sample's table shows nearly 450,000 distinct CDR3 sequences. The chain carries TRBV12-5 and TRBJ1-4. This sequence was found in a human donor with ulcerative colitis or Crohn's disease, or a healthy co-twin of an affected twin (not recorded which). The source material was blood. CDR3 loop: CASGLGQADEKLFF.